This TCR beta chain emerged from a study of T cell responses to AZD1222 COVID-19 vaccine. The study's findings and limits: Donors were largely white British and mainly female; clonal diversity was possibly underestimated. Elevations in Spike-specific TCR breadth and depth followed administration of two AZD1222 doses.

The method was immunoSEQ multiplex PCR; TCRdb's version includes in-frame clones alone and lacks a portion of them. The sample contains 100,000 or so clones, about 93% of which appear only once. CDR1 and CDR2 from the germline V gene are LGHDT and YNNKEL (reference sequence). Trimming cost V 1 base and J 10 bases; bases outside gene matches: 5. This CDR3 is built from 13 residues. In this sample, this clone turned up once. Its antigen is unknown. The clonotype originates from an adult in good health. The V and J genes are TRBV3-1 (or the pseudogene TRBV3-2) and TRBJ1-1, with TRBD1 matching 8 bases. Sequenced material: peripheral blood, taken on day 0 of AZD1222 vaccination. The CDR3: CASSQGQGTGAFF. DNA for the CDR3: TGTGCCAGCAGCCAAGGACAGGGGACGGGAGCTTTCTTT.